This entry lists 22 T cell receptor beta chains sequenced from one sample in a study of blood T cell repertoires in COVID-19 (dated by TCRdb to about 2020). Receptor amplification or capture employed the immunoSEQ multiplex PCR assay. In TCRdb, the immuneACCESS table is reduced to in-frame sequences with V and J assigned. These tables do not hold every clone; where another copy was compared, an unresolved V gene accounts for under half, and the others remain unexplained. Counted in this sample were some 56,000 clones; less than 75% of them appeared once. The leading ten clones occupy around 18% of the sample. The sample taken for sequencing was peripheral blood. These receptors all stem from a woman aged 50 to 65 with active or convalescent COVID-19.

The chain joins TRBV29-1 to TRBJ2-5; D is undetermined. The CDR3 extends over 14 amino acids. Per the germline V gene, CDR1 is SQVTM and CDR2 is ANQGSEA. The ends were cut back, 6 bases at V and 0 bases at J, with 14 bases in the middle. DNA for the CDR3: TGCAGCGTCTTCCCCCGGTCGAACCAAGAGACCCAGTACTTC. This codes for CSVFPRSNQETQYF. The variable domain in full, completed from reference TRBV29-1 and TRBJ2-5, reads SAVISQKPSRDICQRGTSLTIQCQVDSQVTMMFWYRQQPGQSLTLIATANQGSEATYESGFVIDKFPISRPNLTFSTLTVSNMSPEDSSIYLCSVFPRSNQETQYFGPGTRLLVL.

This clone showed up many times. J is TRBJ1-1 and V is TRBV29-1; 10 bases map to TRBD1. J gave up 4 bases and V 7 bases, and 6 bases lay outside the gene matches. This CDR3 has 13 amino acids. The germline gives CDR1 SQVTM, CDR2 ANQGSEA. CDR3 amino acids: CSAKTGGGTEAFF. The DNA for the CDR3 is TGCAGCGCTAAGACAGGGGGCGGCACTGAAGCTTTCTTT. Drawing the rest from reference TRBV29-1 and TRBJ1-1, the complete variable domain is SAVISQKPSRDICQRGTSLTIQCQVDSQVTMMFWYRQQPGQSLTLIATANQGSEATYESGFVIDKFPISRPNLTFSTLTVSNMSPEDSSIYLCSAKTGGGTEAFFGQGTRLTVV.

V gene TRBV6-1 combines with J gene TRBJ2-1, with 10 positions matching TRBD1. With 4 bases clipped from V and 8 bases from J, the junction kept 14 bases outside the gene matches. CDR1 is MNHNS, CDR2 SASEGT, per germline. The CDR3 covers 17 residues. CDR3 residues: CASSGPGQGYSVDEQFF. The CDR3 DNA sequence: TGTGCCAGCAGTGGTCCGGGACAGGGGTATTCAGTGGATGAGCAGTTCTTC.

The gene calls are TRBV20-1 and TRBJ2-7; a weak D match, TRBD2 (6 bases). The germline gives CDR1 DFQATT, CDR2 SNEGSKA (reference sequence). The V gene lost 3 bases and the J gene lost 7 bases, with 19 bases spanning the gap. The CDR3 contains 14 residues. CDR3 bases: TGCAGTGCTAGTCGACCGAGACTCGCGGGGGAGCAGTACTTC. Translating it yields CSASRPRLAGEQYF.

The chain uses TRBV5-1 and TRBJ1-4; D ambiguous. V lost 4 bases to trimming and J lost 6 bases, with 13 bases between them. The CDR3 has 14 amino acids. Germline V CDR1 and CDR2: SGHRS, YFSETQ. In nucleotides, the CDR3 is TGCGCCAGCAGCGGTACAGCTACTCATGAAAAACTGTTTTTT. This sequence encodes CASSGTATHEKLFF.

The rearrangement uses TRBV12-3 or TRBV12-4 and TRBJ2-1; unclear D gene. This CDR3 spans 13 amino acids. The V end was cut by 5 bases, the J end by 0 bases, with 5 bases between. The CDR3 region is CASSINSYNEQFF. The DNA for the CDR3 is TGTGCCAGCAGTATTAACTCCTACAATGAGCAGTTCTTC.

This rearrangement joins TRBV7-6 to TRBJ2-2; TRBD2 matches 7 bases. The CDR3 spans 13 residues. Germline assignment: CDR1 SGHVS and CDR2 FNYEAQ. J was trimmed by 7 bases and V by 4 bases; bases with no gene match: 3. The CDR3 loop is CASSYTGGGELFF. The CDR3 nucleotides read TGTGCCAGCAGCTATACGGGGGGCGGGGAGCTGTTTTTT.

The chain couples TRBV14 to TRBJ2-7; 8 bases line up with TRBD1. The germline CDR1 and CDR2 sequences are SGHDN and FVKESK. After removal of 4 bases from V and 0 bases from J, the junction contained 2 bases not matched to a gene. This CDR3 region has 14 residues. CDR3 loop: CASSRGQGSYEQYF. CDR3 DNA sequence: TGTGCCAGCAGCCGAGGACAGGGCTCCTACGAGCAGTACTTC.

The V gene is TRBV6-1, the J gene TRBJ2-7; a weak D match, TRBD1 (5 bases). V was clipped by 2 bases and J by 0 bases, with 8 bases between them. CDR1 is MNHNS and CDR2 is SASEGT in the germline V gene. The CDR3 has 14 amino acids. The DNA of the CDR3 is TGTGCCAGCAGTGAAACAGGTCCCTCCTACGAGCAGTACTTC. This sequence encodes CASSETGPSYEQYF.

This clone was detected only a few times. The V call is TRBV7-9, the J call TRBJ1-6, with 10 nucleotides matching TRBD1. V was pared by 7 bases and J by 7 bases, with 10 bases of the junction left unmatched. Germline V gene data show CDR1 as SEHNR and CDR2 as FQNEAQ (reference sequence). The CDR3 is 16 amino acids. CDR3 in DNA: TGTGCCAGCACCTGGACAGGGGGAATTTCAAATTCACCCCTCCACTTT. Translation gives CASTWTGGISNSPLHF.

In this sample, this clone turned up once. The genes are TRBV7-9 and TRBJ1-2, with D possibly matching TRBD1 (6 bases). The V gene lost 6 bases and the J gene lost 6 bases, with 17 bases spanning the gap. There are 14 residues in the CDR3. Germline CDR1 SEHNR, CDR2 FQNEAQ (reference sequence). Here the CDR3 reads CASSPPTGVDGYTF. The DNA for the CDR3 is TGTGCCAGCAGTCCCCCGACAGGCGTCGATGGCTACACCTTC.

This clone was seen just once. The V gene is TRBV7-9, the J gene TRBJ2-3; 9 bases map to TRBD1. V was pared by 5 bases and J by 2 bases, with 5 bases of the junction left unmatched. The CDR3 is made up of 15 amino acids. In germline, CDR1 is SEHNR, CDR2 FQNEAQ (reference sequence). CDR3 sequence: CASSPRDRDTDTQYF. CDR3 DNA: TGTGCCAGCAGCCCCCGGGACAGGGACACAGATACGCAGTATTTT.

The chain recombines TRBV4-1 with TRBJ1-4; D unclear. Looked up from germline, CDR1 is MGHRA and CDR2 is YSYEKL. Trimming removed 4 bases at V and 0 bases at J, with 6 bases between. There are 14 residues in the CDR3. CDR3 DNA: TGCGCCAGCAGCCGGTCGGCAACTAATGAAAAACTGTTTTTT. As protein: CASSRSATNEKLFF.

This clone has a handful of counts. The chain carries TRBV3-1 (or the pseudogene TRBV3-2) and TRBJ2-2; possibly TRBD1 for D (6 bases). Trimming removed 1 base at V and 0 bases at J, with 15 bases between. The germline CDR1 and CDR2 sequences are LGHDT and YNNKEL (reference sequence). The CDR3 spans 18 residues. CDR3 sequence: CASSQVQWGPTNTGELFF. The CDR3 coding sequence is TGTGCCAGCAGCCAAGTCCAATGGGGGCCCACGAACACCGGGGAGCTGTTTTTT.

The chain links TRBV6-5 to TRBJ2-1; TRBD1 matches at 9 bases. CDR1 MNHEY and CDR2 SVGAGI come from the germline V gene. This CDR3 has 13 residues. Trimming at V came to 6 bases and at J to 8 bases, leaving 5 bases not matched to a gene. CDR3 protein: CASRSTGGDEQFF. The CDR3, as DNA: TGTGCCAGCAGGTCGACAGGGGGTGATGAGCAGTTCTTC.

V usage is TRBV12-5 and J usage is TRBJ2-2, with D unresolved. This CDR3 contains 14 residues. V gave up 0 bases and J gave up 4 bases, with 6 bases separating them. Per the germline V gene, CDR1 is LGHNT and CDR2 is FRNRAP. The CDR3 DNA follows: TGTGCTAGTGGTTTGGTAAGCTTCACCGGGGAGCTGTTTTTT. Amino acid sequence: CASGLVSFTGELFF.

The chain couples TRBV7-8 to TRBJ2-3; 10 bases agree with TRBD1. V shed 2 bases and J 0 bases; nucleotides not matched to a gene: 5. The CDR3 is 17 residues long. Germline V gene data show CDR1 as SGHVS and CDR2 as FQNEAQ. In DNA, the CDR3 is TGTGCCAGCAGCTTACAGACAGGGGGCCTAAGCACAGATACGCAGTATTTT. It specifies CASSLQTGGLSTDTQYF.

The sample holds one count of this clone. The J gene is TRBJ1-4, the V gene TRBV5-8, with D tentatively TRBD1 (5 bases). The CDR3 consists of 15 residues. Trimming stripped 2 bases from V and 4 bases from J, with 12 bases between. Germline values: CDR1 SGHTS, CDR2 YDEGEE. The CDR3 spells CASSFRQGINEKLFF. CDR3 in DNA: TGTGCCAGCAGCTTCCGCCAGGGAATTAATGAAAAACTGTTTTTT.

V and J are TRBV19 and TRBJ2-3; TRBD2 matches 11 bases. The CDR3 contains 17 residues. Germline V gene data show CDR1 as LNHDA and CDR2 as SQIVND (reference sequence). J lost 6 bases, V lost 10 bases, and 18 bases had no gene match. The DNA for the CDR3 is TGTGCCACCCAGCATCTATCCGGGACTAGCGGTTTTGATACGCAGTATTTT. This sequence encodes CATQHLSGTSGFDTQYF.

The CDR3 region is CASSSGTSGDSYNEQFF. The CDR3 region has the DNA TGTGCCAGCAGCTCCGGGACTAGCGGAGACTCCTACAATGAGCAGTTCTTC. V and J are TRBV11-2 and TRBJ2-1, with TRBD2 matching 11 bases. CDR1 SGHAT and CDR2 FQNNGV come from the germline V gene. The CDR3 is made up of 17 amino acids. V dropped 4 bases and J dropped 0; count of bases not matched to a gene: 5. Combining the CDR3 with reference TRBV11-2 and TRBJ2-1 gives the whole variable domain EAGVAQSPRYKIIEKRQSVAFWCNPISGHATLYWYQQILGQGPKLLIQFQNNGVVDDSQLPKDRFSAERLKGVDSTLKIQPAKLEDSAVYLCASSSGTSGDSYNEQFFGPGTRLTVL.

The chain links TRBV30 to TRBJ2-2, with 9 bases identical to TRBD2. CDR3 size: 16 residues. The germline V gene has CDR1 GTSNPN and CDR2 SVGIG (reference sequence). The trim removed 3 bases at V and 1 base at J, leaving 6 bases unmatched. Here the CDR3 DNA reads TGTGCCTGGAGCTTAGCGGGAGTGAGGAACACCGGGGAGCTGTTTTTT. Protein sequence: CAWSLAGVRNTGELFF.

The rearrangement joins TRBV19 to TRBJ2-7; 8 bases map to TRBD2. Germline CDR1 and CDR2: LNHDA and SQIVND (reference sequence). Germline trimming cut 1 base from V and 3 bases from J; bases unmatched to any gene: 2. The CDR3 consists of 14 residues. CDR3 DNA: TGTGCCAGTAGTATAGGGACTAGCTACTACGAGCAGTACTTC. The encoded protein is CASSIGTSYYEQYF.